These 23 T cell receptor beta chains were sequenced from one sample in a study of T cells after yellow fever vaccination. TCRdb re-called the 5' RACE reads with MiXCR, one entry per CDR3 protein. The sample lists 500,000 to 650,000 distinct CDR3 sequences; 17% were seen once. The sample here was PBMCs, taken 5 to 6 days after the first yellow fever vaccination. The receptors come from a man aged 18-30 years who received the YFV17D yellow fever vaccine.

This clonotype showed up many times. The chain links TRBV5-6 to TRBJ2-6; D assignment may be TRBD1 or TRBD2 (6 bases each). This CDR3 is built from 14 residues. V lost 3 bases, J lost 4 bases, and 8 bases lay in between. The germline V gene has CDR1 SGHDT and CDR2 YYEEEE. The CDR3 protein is CASSWGAGANVLTF. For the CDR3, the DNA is TGTGCCAGCAGCTGGGGGGCCGGGGCCAACGTCCTGACTTTC.

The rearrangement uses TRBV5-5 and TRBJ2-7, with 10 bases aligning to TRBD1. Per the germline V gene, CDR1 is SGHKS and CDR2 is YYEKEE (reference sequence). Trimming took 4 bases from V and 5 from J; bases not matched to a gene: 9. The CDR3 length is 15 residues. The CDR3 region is CASSRLRDRGHEQYF. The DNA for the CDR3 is TGTGCCAGCAGCCGACTCCGGGACAGGGGCCACGAGCAGTACTTC.

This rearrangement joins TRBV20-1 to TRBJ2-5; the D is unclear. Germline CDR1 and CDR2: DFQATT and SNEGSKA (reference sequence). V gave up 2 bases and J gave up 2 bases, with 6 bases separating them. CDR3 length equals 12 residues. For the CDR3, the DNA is TGCAGTGCTAGATGGGCGCAAGAGACCCAGTACTTC. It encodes CSARWAQETQYF.

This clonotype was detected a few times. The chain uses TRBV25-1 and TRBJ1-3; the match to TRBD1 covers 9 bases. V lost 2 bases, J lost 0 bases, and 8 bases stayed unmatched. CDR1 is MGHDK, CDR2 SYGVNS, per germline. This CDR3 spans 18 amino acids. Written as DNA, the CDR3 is TGTGCCAGCAGTGAAGCCGGGACAGGGACCTTCTCTGGAAACACCATATATTTT. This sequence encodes CASSEAGTGTFSGNTIYF.

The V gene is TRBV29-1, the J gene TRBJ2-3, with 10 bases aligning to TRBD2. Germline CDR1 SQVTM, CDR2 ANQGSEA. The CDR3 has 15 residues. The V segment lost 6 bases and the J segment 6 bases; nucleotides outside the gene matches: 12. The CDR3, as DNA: TGCAGCGTCCAAAGGGCTAGCGGGGGCGGGGATACGCAGTATTTT. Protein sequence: CSVQRASGGGDTQYF.

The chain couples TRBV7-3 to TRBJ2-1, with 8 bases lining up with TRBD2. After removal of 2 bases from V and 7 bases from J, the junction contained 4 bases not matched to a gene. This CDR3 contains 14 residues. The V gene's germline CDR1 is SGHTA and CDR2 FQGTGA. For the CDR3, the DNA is TGTGCCAGCAGCTTATCGGGGGGGGAAAATGAGCAGTTCTTC. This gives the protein CASSLSGGENEQFF.

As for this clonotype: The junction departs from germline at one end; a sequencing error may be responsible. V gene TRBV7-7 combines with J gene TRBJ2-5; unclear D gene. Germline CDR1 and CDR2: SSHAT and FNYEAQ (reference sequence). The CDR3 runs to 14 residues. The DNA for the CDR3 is TGTGCTAGCAGCGAAACAATTCCCCAAGAGACCCAGTACTTC. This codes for CASSETIPQETQYF.

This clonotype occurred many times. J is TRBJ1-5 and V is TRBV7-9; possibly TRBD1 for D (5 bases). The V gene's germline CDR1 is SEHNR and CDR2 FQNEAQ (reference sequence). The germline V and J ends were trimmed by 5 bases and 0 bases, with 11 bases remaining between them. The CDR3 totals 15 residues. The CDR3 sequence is CASSPRGSSNQPQHF. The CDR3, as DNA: TGTGCCAGCAGCCCGCGGGGCAGTAGCAATCAGCCCCAGCATTTT.

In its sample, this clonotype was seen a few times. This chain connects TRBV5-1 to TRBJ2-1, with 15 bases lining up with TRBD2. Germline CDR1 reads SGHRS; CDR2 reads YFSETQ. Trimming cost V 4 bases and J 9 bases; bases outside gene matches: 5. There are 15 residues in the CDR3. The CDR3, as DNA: TGCGCCAGCAGCGGGACTAGCGGGGGGCCACCTGAGCAGTTCTTC. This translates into CASSGTSGGPPEQFF. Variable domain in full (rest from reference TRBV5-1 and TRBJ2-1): KAGVTQTPRYLIKTRGQQVTLSCSPISGHRSVSWYQQTPGQGLQFLFEYFSETQRNKGNFPGRFSGRQFSNSRSEMNVSTLELGDSALYLCASSGTSGGPPEQFFGPGTRLTVL.

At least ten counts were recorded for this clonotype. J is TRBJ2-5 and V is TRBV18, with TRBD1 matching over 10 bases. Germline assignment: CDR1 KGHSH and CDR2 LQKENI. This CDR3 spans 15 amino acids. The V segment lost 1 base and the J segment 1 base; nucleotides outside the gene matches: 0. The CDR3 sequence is CASSPRTGGQETQYF. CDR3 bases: TGTGCCAGCTCACCACGGACAGGGGGCCAAGAGACCCAGTACTTC. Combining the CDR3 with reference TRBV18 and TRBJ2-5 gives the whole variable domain NAGVMQNPRHLVRRRGQEARLRCSPMKGHSHVYWYRQLPEEGLKFMVYLQKENIIDESGMPKERFSAEFPKEGPSILRIQQVVRGDSAAYFCASSPRTGGQETQYFGPGTRLLVL.

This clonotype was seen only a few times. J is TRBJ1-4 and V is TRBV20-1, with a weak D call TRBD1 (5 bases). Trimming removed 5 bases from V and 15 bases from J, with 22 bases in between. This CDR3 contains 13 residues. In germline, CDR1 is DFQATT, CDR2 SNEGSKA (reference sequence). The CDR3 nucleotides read TGCAGTGCTCAACCCGGGACGGGGGGAAAGGTGTTTTTT. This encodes CSAQPGTGGKVFF.

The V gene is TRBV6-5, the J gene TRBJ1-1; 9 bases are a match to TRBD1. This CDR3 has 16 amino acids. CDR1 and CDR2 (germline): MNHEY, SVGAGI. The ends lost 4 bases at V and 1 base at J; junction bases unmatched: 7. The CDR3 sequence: CASSLRRGQGNTEAFF. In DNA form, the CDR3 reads TGTGCCAGCAGTTTGAGACGGGGACAGGGGAACACTGAAGCTTTCTTT.

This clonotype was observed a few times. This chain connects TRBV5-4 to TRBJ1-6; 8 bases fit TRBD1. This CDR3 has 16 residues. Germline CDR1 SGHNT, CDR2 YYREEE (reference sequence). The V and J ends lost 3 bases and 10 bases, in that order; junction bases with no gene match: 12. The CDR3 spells CASSSPPGQGSSPLHF. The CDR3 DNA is TGTGCCAGCAGCTCACCCCCCGGACAGGGTAGCTCACCCCTCCACTTT.

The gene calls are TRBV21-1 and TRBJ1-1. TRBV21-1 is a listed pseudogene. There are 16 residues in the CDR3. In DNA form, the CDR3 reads TGTGCCAGCAGCAACCAATGGGGAAACTCGAACACTGAAGCTTTCTTT. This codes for CASSNQWGNSNTEAFF.

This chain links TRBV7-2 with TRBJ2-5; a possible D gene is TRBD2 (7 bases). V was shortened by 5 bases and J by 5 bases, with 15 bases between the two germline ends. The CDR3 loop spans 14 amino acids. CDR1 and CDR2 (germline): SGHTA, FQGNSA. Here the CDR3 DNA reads TGTGCCAGCAGCGGGGGGGCCCTTATGGAGACCCAGTACTTC. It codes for CASSGGALMETQYF.

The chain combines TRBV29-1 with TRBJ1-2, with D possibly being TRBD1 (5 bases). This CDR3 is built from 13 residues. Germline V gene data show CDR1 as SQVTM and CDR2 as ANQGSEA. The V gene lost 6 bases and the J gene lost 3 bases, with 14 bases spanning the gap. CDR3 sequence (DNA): TGCAGCGTCTCCCAGATGGGGGACTATGGCTACACCTTC. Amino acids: CSVSQMGDYGYTF.

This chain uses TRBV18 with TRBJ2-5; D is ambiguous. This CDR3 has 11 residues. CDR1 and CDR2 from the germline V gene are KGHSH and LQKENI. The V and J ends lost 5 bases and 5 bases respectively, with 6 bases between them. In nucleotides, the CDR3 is TGTGCCAGCTCAGAGTGGGAGACCCAGTACTTC. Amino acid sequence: CASSEWETQYF.

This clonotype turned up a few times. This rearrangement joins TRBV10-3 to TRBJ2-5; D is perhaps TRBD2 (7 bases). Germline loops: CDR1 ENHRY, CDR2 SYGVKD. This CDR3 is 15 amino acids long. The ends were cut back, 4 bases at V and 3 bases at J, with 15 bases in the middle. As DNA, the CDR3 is TGTGCCATCAGTGTAGGACAGAGCGGGGAAGAGACCCAGTACTTC. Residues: CAISVGQSGEETQYF.

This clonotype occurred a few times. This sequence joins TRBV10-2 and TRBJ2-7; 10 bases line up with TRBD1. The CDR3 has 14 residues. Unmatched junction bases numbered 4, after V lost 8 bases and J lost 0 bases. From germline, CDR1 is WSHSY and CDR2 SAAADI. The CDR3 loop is CASGQGVSSYEQYF. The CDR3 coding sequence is TGCGCCAGCGGACAGGGGGTAAGCTCCTACGAGCAGTACTTC.

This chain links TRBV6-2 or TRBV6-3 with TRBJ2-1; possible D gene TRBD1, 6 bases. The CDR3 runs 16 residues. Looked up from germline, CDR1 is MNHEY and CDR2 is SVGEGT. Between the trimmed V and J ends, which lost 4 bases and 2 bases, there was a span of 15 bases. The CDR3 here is CASSSTGWGTYNEQFF. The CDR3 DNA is TGTGCCAGCAGTTCCACAGGGTGGGGTACCTACAATGAGCAGTTCTTC.

This CDR3 is CASSPGTGHQPQHF. CDR3 sequence (DNA): TGTGCCAGCTCTCCCGGGACAGGGCATCAGCCCCAGCATTTT. This chain joins TRBV18 and TRBJ1-5; 9 nucleotides agree with TRBD1. J gave up 5 bases and V 6 bases, and 5 bases lay outside the gene matches. The CDR3 consists of 14 residues. Germline V CDR1 and CDR2: KGHSH, LQKENI.

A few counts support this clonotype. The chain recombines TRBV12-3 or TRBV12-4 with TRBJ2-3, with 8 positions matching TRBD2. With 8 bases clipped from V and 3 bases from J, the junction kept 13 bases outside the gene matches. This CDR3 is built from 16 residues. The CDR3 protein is CASVLRRGLVTDTQYF. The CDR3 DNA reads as TGTGCCAGCGTACTTAGGAGGGGACTAGTGACAGATACGCAGTATTTT.

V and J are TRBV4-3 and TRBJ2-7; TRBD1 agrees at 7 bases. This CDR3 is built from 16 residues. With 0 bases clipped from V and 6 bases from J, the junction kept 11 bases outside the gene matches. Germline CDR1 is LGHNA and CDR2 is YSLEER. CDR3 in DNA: TGCGCCAGCAGCCAAGATACGAGGGGGCAGGCAGTCGAGCAGTACTTC. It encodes CASSQDTRGQAVEQYF.